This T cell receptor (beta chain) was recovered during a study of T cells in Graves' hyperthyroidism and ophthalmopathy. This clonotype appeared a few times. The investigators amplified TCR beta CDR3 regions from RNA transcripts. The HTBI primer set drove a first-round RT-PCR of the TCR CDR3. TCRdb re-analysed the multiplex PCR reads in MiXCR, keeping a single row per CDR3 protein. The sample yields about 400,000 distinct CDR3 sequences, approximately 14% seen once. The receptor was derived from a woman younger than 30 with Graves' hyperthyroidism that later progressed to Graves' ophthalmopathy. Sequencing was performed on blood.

This CDR3 is CASRGQGVSGNTIYF. The CDR3 bases are TGTGCCAGCAGGGGACAGGGGGTCTCTGGAAACACCATATATTTT. The V gene is TRBV7-6, the J gene TRBJ1-3, with 11 nucleotides matching TRBD1. The CDR3 has 15 residues. After removal of 6 bases from V and 0 bases from J, the junction contained 1 base not matched to a gene. The germline V gene has CDR1 SGHVS and CDR2 FNYEAQ.